A selection of T cell receptor beta chains follows, all from one sample in a study of blood T cell repertoires in COVID-19. Some clones are missing from TCRdb's copy, which holds only in-frame ones; the method was immunoSEQ multiplex PCR. Of 190,000 or so clones in the sample, about three quarters were seen once. Source material: peripheral blood. Source of these receptors: a woman over 75 with active or convalescent COVID-19. Both conserved end residues are part of each CDR3. The D gene is left open where the match is weak. The size entry is marked missing in some rows and otherwise reads once, few, many or a size class.

cdr3_length j_call clone_size v_call d_call cdr3_aa cdr3_nt
16 TRBJ1-4 NA TRBV28 TRBD1 CASREYGTAINEKLFF TGTGCCAGCAGGGAGTACGGGACAGCGATAAATGAAAAACTGTTTTTT
16 TRBJ2-7 NA TRBV24-1 NA CATSDKDSRSSYEQYF TGTGCCACCAGTGACAAGGACAGCCGAAGCTCCTACGAGCAGTACTTC
14 TRBJ1-2 NA TRBV14 NA CASSQVGLSYGYTF TGTGCCAGCAGCCAAGTGGGGCTTAGCTATGGCTACACCTTC
12 TRBJ1-1 once TRBV11-2 TRBD1 CASSLSTGQAFF TGTGCCAGCAGCTTGTCGACAGGGCAAGCTTTCTTT
17 TRBJ1-4 NA TRBV28 NA CASSLGGAPSTNEKLFF TGTGCCAGCAGTTTAGGGGGGGCACCATCAACTAATGAAAAACTGTTTTTT
14 TRBJ1-4 few TRBV5-1 NA CASSLAQAREKLFF TGCGCCAGCAGCTTGGCGCAGGCAAGGGAAAAACTGTTTTTT
11 TRBJ2-1 NA TRBV7-2 TRBD1 CASSQGDRKFF TGTGCCAGCAGTCAAGGGGACAGAAAGTTCTTC
16 TRBJ2-2 NA TRBV30 NA CAWTLRGQPNTGELFF TGTGCCTGGACCCTCCGTGGGCAACCAAACACCGGGGAGCTGTTTTTT
14 TRBJ1-2 NA TRBV27 NA CASSLQGLVGGYTF TGTGCCAGCAGTTTGCAGGGGTTGGTGGGTGGCTACACCTTC
15 TRBJ2-5 NA TRBV5-5 TRBD1 CASSPAGTGLETQYF TGTGCCAGCAGCCCGGCCGGGACAGGGCTGGAGACCCAGTACTTC
15 TRBJ1-3 NA TRBV6-1 NA CASSEKGVDGNTIYF TGTGCCAGCAGTGAAAAGGGGGTTGATGGAAACACCATATATTTT
13 TRBJ1-5 NA TRBV30 TRBD1 CAFDRGLNQPQHF TGTGCCTTCGACAGGGGGCTTAATCAGCCCCAGCATTTT
15 TRBJ1-3 NA TRBV28 NA CASRLAIVSGNTIYF TGTGCCAGCAGATTAGCGATTGTCTCTGGAAACACCATATATTTT
12 TRBJ1-3 few TRBV5-1 NA CASTDTGNTIYF TGCGCCAGCACAGATACTGGAAACACCATATATTTT
16 TRBJ2-5 NA TRBV3-1/TRBV3-2 TRBD1 CASSRGRGRKGETQYF TGTGCCAGCAGCCGGGGCAGGGGGCGCAAGGGGGAGACCCAGTACTTC
14 TRBJ2-1 NA TRBV12-5 TRBD1 CASAHEGANNEQFF TGTGCTAGTGCCCACGAGGGGGCGAACAATGAGCAGTTCTTC
14 TRBJ2-3 many TRBV30 NA CALAEGGWTDTQYF TGTGCCTTGGCGGAAGGGGGATGGACAGATACGCAGTATTTT
13 TRBJ2-3 NA TRBV7-2 TRBD2 CASARGGQDTQYF TGTGCCAGCGCGCGGGGGGGGCAGGATACGCAGTATTTT
15 TRBJ2-2 once TRBV7-7 TRBD1 CASSLGTENTGELFF TGTGCTAGCAGCTTAGGGACAGAGAACACCGGGGAGCTGTTTTTT
15 TRBJ2-3 once TRBV19 TRBD2 CASSGLAGGPNTQYF TGTGCCAGTAGTGGGCTAGCGGGGGGGCCGAATACGCAGTATTTT
14 TRBJ2-7 NA TRBV7-8 NA CASSPNQGYYEQYF TGTGCCAGCAGCCCGAACCAGGGTTACTACGAGCAGTACTTC
14 TRBJ1-2 NA TRBV5-5 NA CASSSRTQGHGYTF TGTGCCAGCAGCTCGCGGACTCAAGGGCATGGCTACACCTTC
17 TRBJ1-5 NA TRBV15 TRBD1 CATSRGQGGYSNQPQHF TGTGCCACCAGCAGGGGACAGGGGGGATATAGCAATCAGCCCCAGCATTTT
14 TRBJ1-2 NA TRBV5-1 TRBD1 CASSLGQGTSGYTF TGCGCCAGCAGCTTGGGACAGGGGACCTCTGGCTACACCTTC
15 TRBJ2-7 NA TRBV28 TRBD2 CASSRSGVDDHEQYF TGTGCCAGCAGCCGAAGCGGGGTAGATGACCACGAGCAGTACTTC
14 TRBJ1-5 NA TRBV27 NA CASRRDGTNQPQHF TGTGCCAGCAGGCGGGACGGAACCAATCAGCCCCAGCATTTT
16 TRBJ2-5 NA TRBV7-9 NA CASSSVASGFQETQYF TGTGCCAGCAGCTCCGTCGCGAGCGGCTTCCAAGAGACCCAGTACTTC
14 TRBJ1-5 once TRBV19 TRBD1 CASAQGAGNQPQHF TGTGCCAGCGCTCAGGGGGCCGGCAATCAGCCCCAGCATTTT
14 TRBJ1-1 NA TRBV7-2 TRBD1 CASSLDRGLTEAFF TGTGCCAGCAGCTTAGACAGGGGGTTGACTGAAGCTTTCTTT
14 TRBJ1-1 NA TRBV5-4 TRBD1 CASSLDGTGGEAFF TGTGCCAGCAGCTTGGACGGGACAGGGGGGGAAGCTTTCTTT
11 TRBJ1-5 NA TRBV20-1 NA CSASMSQPQHF TGCAGTGCTAGTATGAGTCAGCCCCAGCATTTT
14 TRBJ2-7 NA TRBV5-1 TRBD1 CASSLEGQRSEQYF TGCGCCAGCAGCTTGGAGGGACAGAGGAGCGAGCAGTACTTC
15 TRBJ1-1 NA TRBV4-2 NA CASSPSGGLFNEAFF TGTGCCAGCAGCCCGTCCGGGGGGTTGTTTAATGAAGCTTTCTTT
11 TRBJ1-6 NA TRBV20-1 NA CSAPRGSPLHF TGCAGTGCTCCCAGGGGTTCACCCCTCCACTTT
18 TRBJ1-6 few TRBV4-1 NA CASSQDGSPRGWNSPLHF TGCGCCAGCAGCCAAGACGGTTCCCCCCGGGGGTGGAATTCACCCCTCCACTTT
16 TRBJ2-1 NA TRBV27 NA CASSLPDRDPGDEQFF TGTGCCAGCAGTTTACCGGACCGGGACCCAGGGGATGAGCAGTTCTTC
16 TRBJ1-6 NA TRBV5-5 TRBD1 CASSSTGRSDNSPLHF TGTGCCAGCAGCTCGACAGGGAGGTCGGATAATTCACCCCTCCACTTT
13 TRBJ1-2 few TRBV5-1 NA CASSPSGVYGYTF TGCGCCAGCAGCCCCTCGGGGGTTTATGGCTACACCTTC
15 TRBJ2-3 NA TRBV9 NA CASSVESGYTDTQYF TGTGCCAGCAGCGTAGAGAGCGGCTACACAGATACGCAGTATTTT
16 TRBJ1-4 once TRBV27 NA CASKPRPGDSGEKLFF TGTGCCAGCAAACCTCGCCCGGGGGACTCTGGGGAAAAACTGTTTTTT
16 TRBJ2-7 once TRBV20-1 TRBD1 CSASGGNRGPSYEQYF TGCAGTGCTAGTGGCGGGAACAGGGGGCCCTCCTACGAGCAGTACTTC
15 TRBJ2-5 NA TRBV27 TRBD2 CASSSPGGVGETQYF TGTGCCAGCAGTTCACCCGGGGGGGTAGGGGAGACCCAGTACTTC
14 TRBJ2-7 NA TRBV28 TRBD2 CAGSRGGTSYEQYF TGTGCCGGATCCCGGGGGGGAACCTCCTACGAGCAGTACTTC
14 TRBJ2-1 NA TRBV9 TRBD1 CASSPGQGYNEQFF TGTGCCAGCAGCCCAGGACAGGGGTACAATGAGCAGTTCTTC
16 TRBJ1-3 NA TRBV21-1 NA CASSKTGRQGRNTIYF TGTGCCAGCAGCAAAACGGGTCGACAGGGGCGAAACACCATATATTTT
20 TRBJ1-2 few TRBV10-3 TRBD1 CAISESIGQGRWWMNYGYTF TGTGCCATCAGTGAGTCGATAGGACAGGGGCGTTGGTGGATGAACTATGGCTACACCTTC
14 TRBJ2-6 NA TRBV2 NA CASSELTGANVLTF TGTGCCAGCAGTGAGTTGACAGGGGCCAACGTCCTGACTTTC
12 TRBJ2-5 NA TRBV6-5 NA CASSYQGETQYF TGTGCCAGCAGCTACCAGGGAGAGACCCAGTACTTC
13 TRBJ1-2 few TRBV30 NA CAWSRDGSSGYTF TGTGCCTGGAGTCGAGACGGGTCCTCAGGCTACACCTTC
13 TRBJ1-3 NA TRBV29-1 NA CSVRRDSGNTIYF TGCAGCGTACGCAGGGATTCTGGAAACACCATATATTTT
15 TRBJ2-3 NA TRBV6-5 NA CASSYTGTPRDTQYF TGTGCCAGCAGTTACACCGGGACTCCAAGGGATACGCAGTATTTT
15 TRBJ2-1 NA TRBV11-2 NA CASSLGQGIYNEQFF TGTGCCAGCAGCTTAGGCCAGGGAATCTACAATGAGCAGTTCTTC
15 TRBJ1-4 NA TRBV5-1 NA CASSLDGSTNEKLFF TGCGCCAGCAGCTTGGACGGGTCAACTAATGAAAAACTGTTTTTT